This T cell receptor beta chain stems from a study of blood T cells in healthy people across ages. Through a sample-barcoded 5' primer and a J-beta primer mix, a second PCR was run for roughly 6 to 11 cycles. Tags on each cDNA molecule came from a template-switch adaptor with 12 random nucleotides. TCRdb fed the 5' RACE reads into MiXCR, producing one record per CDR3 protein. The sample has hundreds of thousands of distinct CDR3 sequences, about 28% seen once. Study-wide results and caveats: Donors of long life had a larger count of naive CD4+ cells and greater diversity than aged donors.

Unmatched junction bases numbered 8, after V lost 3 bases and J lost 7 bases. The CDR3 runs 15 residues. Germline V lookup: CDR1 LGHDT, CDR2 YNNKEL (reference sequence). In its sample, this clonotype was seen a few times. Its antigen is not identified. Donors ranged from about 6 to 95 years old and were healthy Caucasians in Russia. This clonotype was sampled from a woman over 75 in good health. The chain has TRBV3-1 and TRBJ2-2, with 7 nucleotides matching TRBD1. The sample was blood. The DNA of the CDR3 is TGTGCCAGCAGCCACCTCCCAGGGGGTGGCGGGGAGCTGTTTTTT. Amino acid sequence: CASSHLPGGGGELFF.